The present T cell receptor (beta chain) was sequenced within a study of blood T cell repertoires in COVID-19. Assay: immunoSEQ multiplex PCR; the TCRdb copy retains only in-frame clones and omits some. The sample comprises about 350,000 clones, more than 70% of which are singletons, and 0.85% to 1.3% rests with the top ten. Trimming took 1 base from V and 5 from J; bases not matched to a gene: 3. Germline V gene data show CDR1 as KGHDR and CDR2 as SFDVKD. This CDR3 spans 14 amino acids. The chain is built from TRBV24-1 and TRBJ2-5; TRBD2 aligns across 7 bases. The sequenced material came from PBMCs or T cells enriched from blood (not recorded which). The receptor's source is a woman aged 25 to 39 who had been exposed to COVID-19. In DNA, the CDR3 is TGTGCCACCAGTGATTTAACTAGCGCTGAGACCCAGTACTTC. Translated, it gives CATSDLTSAETQYF.